Below, one TCR beta chain is given with its context. The sample originates from a study of shared clonotypes between healthy human individuals. About the study: CD4 naive cells filled three plates per donor, CD4 memory three, CD8 naive two and CD8 memory one.

TCRdb keeps only in-frame clones here, not all; method: immunoSEQ multiplex PCR. The table lists roughly 2,300,000 clones, approximately 90% of them singletons. V gave up 1 base and J gave up 0 bases, with 4 bases separating them. Germline V gene data show CDR1 as MNHNY and CDR2 as SVGAGI (reference sequence). The CDR3 extends over 14 amino acids. Donors had no recently reported acute infections or vaccinations and were HIV-negative. Within Nashville, Tennessee resided all donors, each a Caucasian adult. Sequencing used naive CD4+ T cells from PBMCs. Subset defined: CD45RA+ positively selected. The V gene is TRBV6-6, the J gene TRBJ1-5; D is unresolved. The sequence was collected from a man aged 18 to 30 in good health. Some clones in this sample may be carry-over from other donors' samples. The CDR3 loop is CASSYFDSNQPQHF. The CDR3 coding sequence is TGTGCCAGCAGTTACTTCGATAGCAATCAGCCCCAGCATTTT.